This TCR beta chain derives from a study of T cell changes during pregnancy in multiple sclerosis. The CDR3 sequence is 14 residues long. Germline V lookup: CDR1 SGHDT, CDR2 YYEEEE. Trimming removed 1 base from V and 4 bases from J, with 8 bases in between. Data came from immunoSEQ multiplex PCR; TCRdb stores just in-frame clones and leaves some out. Here the sample spans some 23,000 clones, approximately 86% being singletons. Sequencing used CD8+ T cells from peripheral blood mononuclear cells, obtained in the first trimester of pregnancy. This chain uses TRBV5-6 with TRBJ2-2, with a tentative D call TRBD2 (5 bases). This receptor was taken from a female donor in good health, enrolled as a control in a pregnancy study. CDR3 coding DNA: TGTGCCAGCAGCTTGAGGAGGCGCACCGGGGAGCTGTTTTTT. Translating it yields CASSLRRRTGELFF.